The T cell receptor (beta chain) described here comes from a study of Ad26.COV2.S vaccination and SARS-CoV-2 variants. General study points: Similar non-spike TCR breadth was observed in recipients of vaccine and of placebo. An underestimation of total T cell responses may have resulted from the TCR breadth and depth analyses. Vaccine recipients showed a spike-specific TCR breadth that was higher than in placebo recipients.

Data came from immunoSEQ multiplex PCR; TCRdb stores just in-frame clones and leaves some out. The sample shows fewer than 150,000 clones, roughly 89% of them seen only once. Trimming removed 5 bases from V and 5 bases from J, with 12 bases in between. Per germline, CDR1 KGHSH and CDR2 LQKENI. The CDR3 has 13 amino acids. For this clone: The antigen remains unidentified.

This chain connects TRBV18 to TRBJ2-5, with unresolved D. This TCR derives from a human donor who had recovered from COVID-19. Sequences were derived from peripheral blood, sampled after recovery from COVID-19. The CDR3 nucleotides read TGTGCCAGCTCATTAACAAGACCCGAGACCCAGTACTTC. Translating gives CASSLTRPETQYF.